The next 19 T cell receptor beta chains were all read from a single sample in a study of ipilimumab plus nivolumab after autologous stem cell transplantation. Sequencing was performed with immunoSEQ multiplex PCR; in TCRdb, only in-frame clones are kept and a portion is missing. Seen here are about 4,800 clones, around 73% observed once, and the top ten hold 28%. Sample: PBMCs, taken in a trial of ipilimumab plus nivolumab as post-transplant consolidation. All receptors come from a male donor with multiple myeloma.

J is TRBJ2-6 and V is TRBV30; the match to TRBD1 covers 8 bases. This CDR3 comprises 17 residues. Germline loops: CDR1 GTSNPN, CDR2 SVGIG (reference sequence). V lost 2 bases to trimming and J lost 0 bases; unmatched junction nucleotides: 6. DNA of the CDR3: TGTGCCTGGAGTAGAGGACAGGGTGTCTCTGGGGCCAACGTCCTGACTTTC. As protein: CAWSRGQGVSGANVLTF.

The V gene is TRBV15, the J gene TRBJ2-7; tentatively, D is TRBD1 or TRBD2 (5 bases each). Germline assignment: CDR1 LNHNV and CDR2 YYDKDF (reference sequence). Trimming took 10 bases from V and 3 from J, leaving 28 bases between them. This CDR3 contains 17 residues. CDR3 in amino acids: CAIRGAPREPLNYEQYF. The DNA of the CDR3 is TGTGCCATCCGAGGGGCCCCAAGAGAGCCCTTGAACTACGAGCAGTACTTC.

The sample holds a few counts of this clone. CDR3 nucleotide sequence: TGTGCCAGCAGCTTGGCGGGGGGGTTTACCGAGCAGTACTTC. Protein product: CASSLAGGFTEQYF. The chain uses TRBV5-4 and TRBJ2-7, with 8 bases matching TRBD2. V was pared by 0 bases and J by 6 bases, with 5 bases of the junction left unmatched. The germline V gene encodes CDR1 SGHNT and CDR2 YYREEE (reference sequence). CDR3 length: 14 residues.

In its sample, this clone was seen a few times. This sequence joins TRBV4-3 and TRBJ2-1, with 8 bases identical to TRBD2. The V gene end was trimmed by 0 bases and the J gene end by 4 bases; junction bases not matched to a gene: 2. CDR3 length: 15 amino acids. Germline CDR1 is LGHNA and CDR2 is YSLEER. The CDR3 reads CASSQEPGGYNEQFF. The CDR3 nucleotides read TGCGCCAGCAGCCAAGAGCCGGGGGGGTACAATGAGCAGTTCTTC.

This sequence joins TRBV7-9 and TRBJ1-2; 8 positions agree with TRBD1. The V and J ends lost 5 bases and 0 bases, in that order; junction bases with no gene match: 11. Germline V gene data show CDR1 as SEHNR and CDR2 as FQNEAQ (reference sequence). The CDR3 sequence is 17 residues long. Here the CDR3 reads CASSAWTGSPSNYGYTF. In DNA, the CDR3 is TGTGCCAGCAGCGCCTGGACAGGGAGCCCGTCTAACTATGGCTACACCTTC.

This clone was found once. V gene TRBV28 combines with J gene TRBJ2-7, with D uncertain. Deletions cut 5 bases from V and 3 bases from J, with 5 bases between. CDR3 length: 11 amino acids. The germline V gene has CDR1 MDHEN and CDR2 SYDVKM. The CDR3 sequence is CASSTGYEQYF. Here the CDR3 DNA reads TGTGCCAGCAGTACGGGCTACGAGCAGTACTTC.

Within the sample, this clone is large. The chain uses TRBV6-1 and TRBJ2-7, with TRBD1 as a possible D gene (5 bases). The CDR3 is 14 residues long. V lost 4 bases and J 2 bases, leaving 12 bases between the germline ends. Germline CDR1 MNHNS, CDR2 SASEGT. The CDR3 DNA reads as TGTGCCAGCAGTGGACGACAGCAAACCTACGAGCAGTACTTC. It specifies CASSGRQQTYEQYF.

This chain connects TRBV6-5 to TRBJ1-3; TRBD1 is a possible D gene (5 bases). The V gene lost 8 bases and the J gene lost 6 bases, with 11 bases spanning the gap. CDR3 length equals 12 residues. From germline, CDR1 is MNHEY and CDR2 SVGAGI. CDR3 bases: TGTGCCAGCTCGGACACACTAAACACCATATATTTT. Its translation: CASSDTLNTIYF.

This clone was detected once. At one of its ends the junction is not consistent with the germline gene, which may arise from a read error. The genes are TRBV6-1 and TRBJ1-2; 7 bases are shared with TRBD1. CDR1 is MNHNS, CDR2 SASEGT, per germline. The CDR3 runs to 15 residues. The CDR3 coding sequence is TGTGCCAGCAGCGAAGGGGGCGCGCCCAACTATGGCTACACCTTC. It specifies CASSEGGAPNYGYTF.

J is TRBJ2-3 and V is TRBV10-3; D is undetermined. Germline assignment: CDR1 ENHRY and CDR2 SYGVKD. CDR3 length: 11 residues. Between the trimmed V and J ends, which lost 3 bases and 6 bases, there was a span of 4 bases. The CDR3 DNA reads TGTGCCATCAGTGAAACGGATACGCAGTATTTT. This gives the protein CAISETDTQYF.

The J gene is TRBJ2-2, the V gene TRBV28, with a tentative D call TRBD2 (6 bases). Germline V gives CDR1 MDHEN, CDR2 SYDVKM. The CDR3 has 14 amino acids. V was shortened by 2 bases and J by 7 bases, with 11 bases between the two germline ends. CDR3 protein: CASSLIPGVGELFF. CDR3 nucleotides: TGTGCCAGCAGTTTAATTCCGGGGGTCGGGGAGCTGTTTTTT. Drawing the rest from reference TRBV28 and TRBJ2-2, the complete variable domain is DVKVTQSSRYLVKRTGEKVFLECVQDMDHENMFWYRQDPGLGLRLIYFSYDVKMKEKGDIPEGYSVSREKKERFSLILESASTNQTSMYLCASSLIPGVGELFFGEGSRLTVL.

The chain combines TRBV11-1 with TRBJ1-4, with 8 bases aligning to TRBD1. The CDR3 covers 14 residues. With 2 bases clipped from V and 8 bases from J, the junction kept 4 bases outside the gene matches. Germline values: CDR1 SGHAT, CDR2 FQDESV (reference sequence). In nucleotides, the CDR3 is TGTGCCAGCAGCTTACAGGGGGCGAAGGAAAAACTGTTTTTT. Residues: CASSLQGAKEKLFF.

CDR3 region: CASSPLFRGSGNTIYF. The CDR3 DNA sequence: TGTGCCAGCAGCCCTTTGTTTCGGGGATCTGGAAACACCATATATTTT. The chain recombines TRBV14 with TRBJ1-3; D not certain. Germline lookup yields CDR1 SGHDN and CDR2 FVKESK. V was trimmed by 4 bases and J by 1 base, leaving 14 bases between them. This CDR3 is built from 16 residues.

The chain couples TRBV7-2 to TRBJ2-2, with a weak D call TRBD1 (6 bases). In germline, CDR1 is SGHTA, CDR2 FQGNSA. The CDR3 runs to 13 residues. V shed 0 bases and J shed 7 bases, with 6 bases lying between them. This CDR3 reads CASSLAGGGELFF. Here the CDR3 DNA reads TGTGCCAGCAGCTTAGCAGGGGGCGGGGAGCTGTTTTTT.

The chain links TRBV2 to TRBJ2-3, with D hard to call. Trimming took off 7 bases at V and 2 bases at J, with 4 bases between the two ends. This CDR3 comprises 11 residues. Germline V lookup: CDR1 SNHLY, CDR2 FYNNEI. CDR3 protein: CASTSTDTQYF. CDR3 coding DNA: TGTGCCAGCACCTCCACAGATACGCAGTATTTT.

This clone qualifies as medium-sized (0.01 to 0.1%). This sequence joins TRBV18 and TRBJ2-7; D tentatively reads TRBD1 or TRBD2 (5 bases each). Germline CDR1 KGHSH, CDR2 LQKENI. This CDR3 comprises 16 residues. V lost 0 bases, J lost 0 bases, and 12 bases lay in between. This chain's CDR3 is CASSPPGPSISYEQYF. CDR3 DNA sequence: TGTGCCAGCTCACCACCGGGACCCTCGATCTCCTACGAGCAGTACTTC.

The chain is built from TRBV18 and TRBJ1-4, with 7 bases lining up with TRBD1. The junction had 1 base not matched to a gene; V was cut back by 1 base and J by 8 bases. Germline V gives CDR1 KGHSH, CDR2 LQKENI. This CDR3 contains 13 residues. The CDR3 DNA sequence: TGTGCCAGCTCACCACAGGGGGCGGAAAAACTGTTTTTT. Its translation: CASSPQGAEKLFF.

The V and J genes are TRBV7-9 and TRBJ2-7; TRBD1 aligns across 10 bases. V shed 1 base and J 5 bases; nucleotides not matched to a gene: 2. This CDR3 is built from 14 residues. Germline V gives CDR1 SEHNR, CDR2 FQNEAQ (reference sequence). The CDR3 reads CASSLGQGADEQYF. For the CDR3, the DNA is TGTGCCAGCAGCTTAGGACAGGGGGCCGACGAGCAGTACTTC. The complete variable domain, with remaining parts taken from reference TRBV7-9 and TRBJ2-7, reads DTGVSQNPRHKITKRGQNVTFRCDPISEHNRLYWYRQTLGQGPEFLTYFQNEAQLEKSRLLSDRFSAERPKGSFSTLEIQRTEQGDSAMYLCASSLGQGADEQYFGPGTRLTVT.

This clone was detected only a few times. CDR3 sequence (DNA): TGCGCCAGCAGCCAAGATGGGGAACAGGGTAATGGCTACACCTTC. Translating gives CASSQDGEQGNGYTF. The V gene is TRBV4-3, the J gene TRBJ1-2, with D possibly matching TRBD1 (6 bases). Looked up from germline, CDR1 is LGHNA and CDR2 is YSLEER. V was clipped by 0 bases and J by 6 bases, with 14 bases between them. The CDR3 spans 15 residues.